The present entry profiles one TCR beta chain with its context. The data are from a study of T cell changes during pregnancy in multiple sclerosis. The length of the CDR3 is 14 residues. Deletions cut 8 bases from V and 0 bases from J, with 12 bases between. The V gene's germline CDR1 is LNHDA and CDR2 SQIVND (reference sequence). Clones were sequenced by immunoSEQ multiplex PCR, and TCRdb holds only the in-frame ones, with some missing. This sample has some 64,000 clones, with roughly 90% found just once. This clonotype was obtained from a female donor in good health, enrolled as a control in a pregnancy study. The material was peripheral blood, obtained in the first trimester of pregnancy. The chain recombines TRBV19 with TRBJ2-3, with D perhaps TRBD1 (5 bases). The CDR3 DNA reads TGTGCCAGTGGCAGACAGACAAGCACAGATACGCAGTATTTT. Translation gives CASGRQTSTDTQYF. The full variable domain, its missing parts supplied by reference TRBV19 and TRBJ2-3, is DGGITQSPKYLFRKEGQNVTLSCEQNLNHDAMYWYRQDPGQGLRLIYYSQIVNDFQKGDIAEGYSVSREKKESFPLTVTSAQKNPTAFYLCASGRQTSTDTQYFGPGTRLTVL.